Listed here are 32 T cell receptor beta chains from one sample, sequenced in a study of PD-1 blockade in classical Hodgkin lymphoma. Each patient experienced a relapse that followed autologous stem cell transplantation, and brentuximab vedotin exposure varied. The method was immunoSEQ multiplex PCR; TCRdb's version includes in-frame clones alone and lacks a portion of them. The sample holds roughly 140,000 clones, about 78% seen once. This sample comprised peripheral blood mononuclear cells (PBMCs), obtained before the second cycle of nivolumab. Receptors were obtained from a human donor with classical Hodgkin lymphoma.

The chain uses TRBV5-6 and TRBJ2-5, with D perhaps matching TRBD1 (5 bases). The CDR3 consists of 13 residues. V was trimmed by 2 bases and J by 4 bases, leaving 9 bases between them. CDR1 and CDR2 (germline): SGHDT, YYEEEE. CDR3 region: CASSFTGGETQYF. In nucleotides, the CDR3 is TGTGCCAGCAGCTTTACAGGCGGAGAGACCCAGTACTTC. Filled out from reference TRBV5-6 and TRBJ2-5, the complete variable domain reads DAGVTQSPTHLIKTRGQQVTLRCSPKSGHDTVSWYQQALGQGPQFIFQYYEEEERQRGNFPDRFSGHQFPNYSSELNVNALLLGDSALYLCASSFTGGETQYFGPGTRLLVL.

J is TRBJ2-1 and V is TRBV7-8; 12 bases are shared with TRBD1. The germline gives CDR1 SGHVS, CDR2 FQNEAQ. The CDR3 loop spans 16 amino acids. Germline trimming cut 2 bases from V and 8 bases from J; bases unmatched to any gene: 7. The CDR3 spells CASSLFRDRGPDEQFF. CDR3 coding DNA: TGTGCCAGCAGCTTATTCCGGGACAGGGGGCCTGATGAGCAGTTCTTC.

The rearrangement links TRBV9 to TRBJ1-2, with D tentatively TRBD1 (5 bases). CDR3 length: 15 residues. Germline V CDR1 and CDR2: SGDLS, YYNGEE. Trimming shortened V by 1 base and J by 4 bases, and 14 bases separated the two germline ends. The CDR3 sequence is CASSVNNGGGYGYTF. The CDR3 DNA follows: TGTGCCAGCAGCGTAAATAACGGCGGGGGCTATGGCTACACCTTC.

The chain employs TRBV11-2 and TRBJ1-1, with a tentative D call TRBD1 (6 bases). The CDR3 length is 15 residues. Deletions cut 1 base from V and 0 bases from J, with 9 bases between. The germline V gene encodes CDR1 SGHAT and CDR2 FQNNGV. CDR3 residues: CASSLGGGMNTEAFF. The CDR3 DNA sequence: TGTGCCAGCAGCTTAGGAGGGGGAATGAACACTGAAGCTTTCTTT. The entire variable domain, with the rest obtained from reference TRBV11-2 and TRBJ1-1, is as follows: EAGVAQSPRYKIIEKRQSVAFWCNPISGHATLYWYQQILGQGPKLLIQFQNNGVVDDSQLPKDRFSAERLKGVDSTLKIQPAKLEDSAVYLCASSLGGGMNTEAFFGQGTRLTVV.

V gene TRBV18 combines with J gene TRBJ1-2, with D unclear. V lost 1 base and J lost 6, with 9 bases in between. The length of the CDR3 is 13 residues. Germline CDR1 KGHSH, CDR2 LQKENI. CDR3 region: CASSPRSGHGYTF. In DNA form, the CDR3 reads TGTGCCAGCTCACCACGATCGGGCCATGGCTACACCTTC.

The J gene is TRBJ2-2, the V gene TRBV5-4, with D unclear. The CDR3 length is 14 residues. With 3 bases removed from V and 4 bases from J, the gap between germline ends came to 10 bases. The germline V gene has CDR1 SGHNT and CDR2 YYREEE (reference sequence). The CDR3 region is CASSSEPSTGELFF. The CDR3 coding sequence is TGTGCCAGCAGCTCCGAGCCGAGCACCGGGGAGCTGTTTTTT.

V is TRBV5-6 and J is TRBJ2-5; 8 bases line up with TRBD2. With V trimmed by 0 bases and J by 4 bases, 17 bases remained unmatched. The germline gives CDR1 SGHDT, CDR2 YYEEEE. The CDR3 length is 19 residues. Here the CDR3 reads CASSLAFSLSGRWGETQYF. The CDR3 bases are TGTGCCAGCAGCTTGGCCTTCAGTCTGAGCGGGAGATGGGGAGAGACCCAGTACTTC.

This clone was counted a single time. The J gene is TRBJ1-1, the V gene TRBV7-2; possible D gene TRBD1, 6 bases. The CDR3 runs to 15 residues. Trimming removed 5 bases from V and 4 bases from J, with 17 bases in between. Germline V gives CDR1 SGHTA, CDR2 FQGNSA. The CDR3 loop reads CASSPRNREGTEAFF. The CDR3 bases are TGTGCCAGCAGCCCGCGAAACAGGGAAGGCACTGAAGCTTTCTTT.

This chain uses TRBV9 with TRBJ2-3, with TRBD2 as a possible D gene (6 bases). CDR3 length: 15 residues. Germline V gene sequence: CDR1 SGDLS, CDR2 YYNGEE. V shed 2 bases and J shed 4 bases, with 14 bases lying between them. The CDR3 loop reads CASSVSGSAADTQYF. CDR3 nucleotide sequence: TGTGCCAGCAGCGTCTCCGGGAGCGCTGCAGATACGCAGTATTTT.

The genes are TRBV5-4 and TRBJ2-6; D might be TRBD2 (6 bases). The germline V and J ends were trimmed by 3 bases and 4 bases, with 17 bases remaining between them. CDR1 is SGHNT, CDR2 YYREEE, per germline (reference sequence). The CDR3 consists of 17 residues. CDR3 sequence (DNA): TGTGCCAGCAGCTCGGGACTCATGTTGGGCGGGGCCAACGTCCTGACTTTC. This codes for CASSSGLMLGGANVLTF.

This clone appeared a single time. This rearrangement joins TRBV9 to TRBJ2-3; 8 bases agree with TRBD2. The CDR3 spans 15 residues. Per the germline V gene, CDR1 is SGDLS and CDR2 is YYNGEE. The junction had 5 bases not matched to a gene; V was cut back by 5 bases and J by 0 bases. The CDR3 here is CASRISGASTDTQYF. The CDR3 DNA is TGTGCCAGCAGAATTAGCGGGGCTAGCACAGATACGCAGTATTTT.

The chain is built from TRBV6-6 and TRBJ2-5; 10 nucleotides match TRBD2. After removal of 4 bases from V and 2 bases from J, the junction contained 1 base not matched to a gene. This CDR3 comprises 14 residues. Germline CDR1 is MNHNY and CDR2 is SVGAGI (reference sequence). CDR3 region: CASSSLAGQETQYF. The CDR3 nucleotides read TGTGCCAGCAGTTCACTAGCGGGACAAGAGACCCAGTACTTC.

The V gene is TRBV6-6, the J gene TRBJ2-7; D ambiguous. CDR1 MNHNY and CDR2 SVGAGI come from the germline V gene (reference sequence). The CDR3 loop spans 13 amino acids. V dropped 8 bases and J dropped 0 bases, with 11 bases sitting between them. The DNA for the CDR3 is TGTGCCAGCCGGAAGGGCGGCTCCTACGAGCAGTACTTC. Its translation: CASRKGGSYEQYF.

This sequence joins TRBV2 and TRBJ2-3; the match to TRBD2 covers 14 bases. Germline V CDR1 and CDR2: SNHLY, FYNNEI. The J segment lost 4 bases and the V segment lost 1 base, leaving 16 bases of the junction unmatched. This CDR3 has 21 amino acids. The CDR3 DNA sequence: TGTGCCAGCAGTGAAGTCCCGGGACTAGCGGGAGTGGGCGGATTACCAGATACGCAGTATTTT. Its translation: CASSEVPGLAGVGGLPDTQYF.

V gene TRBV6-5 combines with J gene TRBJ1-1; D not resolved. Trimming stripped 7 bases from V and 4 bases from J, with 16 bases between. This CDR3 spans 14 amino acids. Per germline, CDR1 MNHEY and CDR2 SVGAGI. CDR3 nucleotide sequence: TGTGCCAGCAAAACTCAATACGAGGGCACTGAAGCTTTCTTT. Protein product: CASKTQYEGTEAFF.

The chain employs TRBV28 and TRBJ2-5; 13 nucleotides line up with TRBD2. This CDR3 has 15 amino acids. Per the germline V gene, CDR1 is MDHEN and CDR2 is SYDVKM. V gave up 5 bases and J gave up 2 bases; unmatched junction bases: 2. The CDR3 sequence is CASSPGLAGQETQYF. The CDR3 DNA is TGTGCCAGCAGTCCGGGACTAGCGGGACAAGAGACCCAGTACTTC.

This CDR3 is CASSDRDGDPEQFF. The CDR3 DNA is TGTGCCAGTAGTGACCGGGACGGGGACCCTGAGCAGTTCTTC. V and J are TRBV19 and TRBJ2-1; D is perhaps TRBD1 or TRBD2 (5 bases each). The V gene's germline CDR1 is LNHDA and CDR2 SQIVND (reference sequence). The V end lost 5 bases, the J end lost 9 bases, and 17 bases lay between the germline ends. The CDR3 length is 14 residues.

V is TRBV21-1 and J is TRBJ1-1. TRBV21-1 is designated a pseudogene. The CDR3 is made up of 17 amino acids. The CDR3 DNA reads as TGTGCCAGCAGCAAAGGGATGAGGGGGAGGGGGAACACTGAAGCTTTCTTT. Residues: CASSKGMRGRGNTEAFF.

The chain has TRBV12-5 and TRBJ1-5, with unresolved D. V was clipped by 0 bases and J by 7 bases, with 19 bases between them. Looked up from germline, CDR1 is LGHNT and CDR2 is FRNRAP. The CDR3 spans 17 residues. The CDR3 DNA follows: TGTGCTAGTGGTTTGGTAATGCAGGCCCTCCCTTGGCAGCCCCAGCATTTT. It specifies CASGLVMQALPWQPQHF.

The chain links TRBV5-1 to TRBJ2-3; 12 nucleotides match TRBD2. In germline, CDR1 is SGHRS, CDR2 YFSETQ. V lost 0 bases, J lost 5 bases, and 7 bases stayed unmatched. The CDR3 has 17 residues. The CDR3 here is CASSLGSSGGALDTQYF. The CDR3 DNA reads TGCGCCAGCAGCTTGGGCTCTAGCGGGGGGGCTTTAGATACGCAGTATTTT. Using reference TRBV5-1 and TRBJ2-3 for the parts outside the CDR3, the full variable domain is KAGVTQTPRYLIKTRGQQVTLSCSPISGHRSVSWYQQTPGQGLQFLFEYFSETQRNKGNFPGRFSGRQFSNSRSEMNVSTLELGDSALYLCASSLGSSGGALDTQYFGPGTRLTVL.

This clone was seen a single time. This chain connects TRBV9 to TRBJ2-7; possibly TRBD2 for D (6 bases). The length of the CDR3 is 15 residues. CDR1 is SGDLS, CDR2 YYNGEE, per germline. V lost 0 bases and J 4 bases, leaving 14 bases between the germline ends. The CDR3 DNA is TGTGCCAGCAGCGTAGGGGGGGTTCCCCTTTACGAGCAGTACTTC. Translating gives CASSVGGVPLYEQYF.

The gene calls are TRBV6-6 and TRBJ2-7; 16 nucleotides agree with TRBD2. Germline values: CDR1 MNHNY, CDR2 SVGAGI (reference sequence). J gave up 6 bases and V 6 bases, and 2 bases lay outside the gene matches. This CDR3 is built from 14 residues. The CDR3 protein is CASRGTSGGAEQYF. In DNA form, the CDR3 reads TGTGCCAGCAGGGGGACTAGCGGGGGGGCCGAGCAGTACTTC.

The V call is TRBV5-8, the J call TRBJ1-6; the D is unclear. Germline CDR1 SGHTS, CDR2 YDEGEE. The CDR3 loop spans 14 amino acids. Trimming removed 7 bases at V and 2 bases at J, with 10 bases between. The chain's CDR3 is CASSPGAYNSPLHF. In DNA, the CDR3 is TGTGCCAGCTCCCCGGGAGCCTATAATTCACCCCTCCACTTT.

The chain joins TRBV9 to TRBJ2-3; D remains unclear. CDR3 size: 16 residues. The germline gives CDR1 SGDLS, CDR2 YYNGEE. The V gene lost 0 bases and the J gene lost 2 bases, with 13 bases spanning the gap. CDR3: CASSVESRQFTDTQYF. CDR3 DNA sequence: TGTGCCAGCAGCGTAGAATCTCGGCAGTTCACAGATACGCAGTATTTT.

The CDR3 DNA follows: TGTGCCAGCTCAATTCGGGTGGGTCCGGGCGAGCAGTACTTC. This gives the protein CASSIRVGPGEQYF. This chain joins TRBV18 and TRBJ2-7; D is ambiguous. Germline V CDR1 and CDR2: KGHSH, LQKENI. V shed 5 bases and J shed 6 bases, with 17 bases lying between them. The CDR3 spans 14 residues.

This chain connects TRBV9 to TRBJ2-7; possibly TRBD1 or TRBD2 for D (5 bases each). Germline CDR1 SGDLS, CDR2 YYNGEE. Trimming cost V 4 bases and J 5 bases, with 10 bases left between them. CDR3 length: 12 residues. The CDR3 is CASSRGDHEQYF. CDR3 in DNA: TGTGCCAGCAGCCGAGGGGATCACGAGCAGTACTTC.

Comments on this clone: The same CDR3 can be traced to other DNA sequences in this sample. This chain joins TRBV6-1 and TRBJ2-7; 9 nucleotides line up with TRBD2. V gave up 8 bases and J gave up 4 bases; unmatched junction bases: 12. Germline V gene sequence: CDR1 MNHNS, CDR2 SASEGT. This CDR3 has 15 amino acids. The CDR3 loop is CASQSGAGGHYEQYF. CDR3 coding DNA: TGTGCCAGCCAGTCCGGGGCGGGAGGGCATTACGAGCAGTACTTC.

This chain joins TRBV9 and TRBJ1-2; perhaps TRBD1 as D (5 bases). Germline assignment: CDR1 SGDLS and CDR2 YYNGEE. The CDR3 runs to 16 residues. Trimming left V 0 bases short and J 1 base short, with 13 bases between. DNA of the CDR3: TGTGCCAGCAGCGTAGACGCCAGGGCCCTTAACTATGGCTACACCTTC. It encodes CASSVDARALNYGYTF.

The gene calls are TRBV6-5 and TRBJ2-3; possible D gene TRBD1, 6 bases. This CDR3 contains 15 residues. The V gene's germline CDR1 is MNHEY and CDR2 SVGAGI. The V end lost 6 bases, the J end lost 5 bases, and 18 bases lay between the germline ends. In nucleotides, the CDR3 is TGTGCCAGCAGATCCACAGGGCTGGGGAGAGATACGCAGTATTTT. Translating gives CASRSTGLGRDTQYF.

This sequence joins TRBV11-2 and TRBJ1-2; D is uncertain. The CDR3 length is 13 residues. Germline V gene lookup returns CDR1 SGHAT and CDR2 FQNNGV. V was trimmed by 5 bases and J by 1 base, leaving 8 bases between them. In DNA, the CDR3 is TGTGCCAGCAGCCCGGATAATAACTATGGCTACACCTTC. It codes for CASSPDNNYGYTF.

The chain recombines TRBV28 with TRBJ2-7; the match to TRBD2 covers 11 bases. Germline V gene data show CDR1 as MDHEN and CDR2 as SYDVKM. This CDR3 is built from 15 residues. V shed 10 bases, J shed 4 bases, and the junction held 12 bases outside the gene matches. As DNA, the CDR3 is TGTGCCACCCGAGCAGGGACTAGCGGAGTATACGAGCAGTACTTC. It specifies CATRAGTSGVYEQYF.

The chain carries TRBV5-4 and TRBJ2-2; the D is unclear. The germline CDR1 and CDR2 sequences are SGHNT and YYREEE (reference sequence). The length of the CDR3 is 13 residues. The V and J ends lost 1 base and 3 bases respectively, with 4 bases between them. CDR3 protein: CASSLTDTGELFF. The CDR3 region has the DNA TGTGCCAGCAGCTTGACCGACACCGGGGAGCTGTTTTTT.